Presented here are 11 T cell receptor beta chains from one specimen sequenced in a study of shared clonotypes between healthy human individuals. Assay: immunoSEQ multiplex PCR; the TCRdb copy retains only in-frame clones and omits some. Among a few million clones, just over 90% were seen once, and the ten largest hold about 1.6%. CD45RO-negative, CCR7-positively selected cells formed the naive CD8 fraction, excluding terminally differentiated effector memory CD45RA+ cells. Sample: naive CD8+ T cells from PBMCs. Receptor source: a man in his late teens or twenties in good health. Some clones in this sample may be carry-over from other donors' samples.

V is TRBV28 and J is TRBJ1-1, with D hard to call. This CDR3 comprises 14 residues. The germline gives CDR1 MDHEN, CDR2 SYDVKM. V was clipped by 1 base and J by 5 bases, with 11 bases between them. CDR3 sequence (DNA): TGTGCCAGCAGTTTATCCGCTACGGGAACTGAAGCTTTCTTT. Translated, it gives CASSLSATGTEAFF.

The V and J genes are TRBV28 and TRBJ1-5; D is unresolved. Germline V gene data show CDR1 as MDHEN and CDR2 as SYDVKM. The CDR3 has 16 amino acids. Trimming pared 3 bases from V and 1 base from J, leaving 13 bases between. CDR3 nucleotide sequence: TGTGCCAGCAGTTTTTTGTCGGGATTCAGCAATCAGCCCCAGCATTTT. Its protein is CASSFLSGFSNQPQHF.

The chain has TRBV13 and TRBJ2-3, with D hard to call. Trimming pared 1 base from V and 2 bases from J, leaving 1 base between. Per the germline V gene, CDR1 is PRHDT and CDR2 is FYEKMQ (reference sequence). The CDR3 runs 12 residues. This CDR3 is CASSLATDTQYF. CDR3 DNA sequence: TGTGCCAGCAGCTTAGCCACAGATACGCAGTATTTT.

The rearrangement links TRBV7-9 to TRBJ2-2; tentative D call: TRBD1 (5 bases). V was pared by 2 bases and J by 1 base, with 11 bases between. The CDR3 consists of 16 residues. Germline lookup yields CDR1 SEHNR and CDR2 FQNEAQ (reference sequence). The CDR3 spells CASSLSGQGNTGELFF. CDR3 DNA sequence: TGTGCCAGCAGCTTAAGTGGGCAGGGGAACACCGGGGAGCTGTTTTTT.

The DNA for the CDR3 is TGTGCCAGCAGTCAGAGACAGGGCATGAACACTGAAGCTTTCTTT. Amino acid sequence: CASSQRQGMNTEAFF. V gene TRBV28 combines with J gene TRBJ1-1, with 7 bases matching TRBD1. The CDR3 is made up of 15 amino acids. V lost 5 bases and J lost 0; bases outside the gene matches: 6. Germline values: CDR1 MDHEN, CDR2 SYDVKM.

The V call is TRBV19, the J call TRBJ1-1; D is unresolved. Germline V gene lookup returns CDR1 LNHDA and CDR2 SQIVND (reference sequence). Trimming took 7 bases from V and 6 from J, leaving 21 bases between them. This CDR3 comprises 15 residues. CDR3: CASTRDLPREPEAFF. The CDR3 region has the DNA TGTGCCAGTACCCGAGACCTTCCCCGGGAGCCTGAAGCTTTCTTT. The full variable domain, in which reference TRBV19 and TRBJ1-1 provide the parts outside the CDR3, is DGGITQSPKYLFRKEGQNVTLSCEQNLNHDAMYWYRQDPGQGLRLIYYSQIVNDFQKGDIAEGYSVSREKKESFPLTVTSAQKNPTAFYLCASTRDLPREPEAFFGQGTRLTVV.

J is TRBJ1-2 and V is TRBV6-5; 9 bases line up with TRBD1. The germline V gene has CDR1 MNHEY and CDR2 SVGAGI. Trimming at V came to 5 bases and at J to 5 bases, leaving 9 bases not matched to a gene. The CDR3 is made up of 15 amino acids. CDR3 nucleotide sequence: TGTGCCAGCAGTCAACCCGGACAGGGGAAGTATGGCTACACCTTC. Its translation is CASSQPGQGKYGYTF.

This chain joins TRBV29-1 and TRBJ1-1; D is unresolved. Germline V gene data show CDR1 as SQVTM and CDR2 as ANQGSEA. CDR3 length equals 16 residues. Trimming removed 4 bases at V and 0 bases at J, with 18 bases between. For the CDR3, the DNA is TGCAGCGTTGGGGGAGTAAGGCAGCTCATGAACACTGAAGCTTTCTTT. Translated, it gives CSVGGVRQLMNTEAFF.

The chain recombines TRBV2 with TRBJ2-3, with 9 bases lining up with TRBD1. CDR3 length: 14 amino acids. The germline V gene encodes CDR1 SNHLY and CDR2 FYNNEI. CDR3 in DNA: TGTGCTCTTCTTGGACAGGGGATAACAGATACGCAGTATTTT. As protein: CALLGQGITDTQYF.

The chain employs TRBV27 and TRBJ1-3; TRBD1 matches at 9 bases. Germline V gene lookup returns CDR1 MNHEY and CDR2 SMNVEV (reference sequence). This CDR3 spans 15 amino acids. Unmatched junction bases numbered 6, after V lost 5 bases and J lost 4 bases. The CDR3 spells CASSPRGQGGNTIYF. CDR3 nucleotide sequence: TGTGCCAGCAGTCCCCGGGGACAGGGCGGAAACACCATATATTTT.

The V gene is TRBV4-3, the J gene TRBJ1-2; a possible D gene is TRBD1 (5 bases). This CDR3 is 14 amino acids long. V lost 3 bases to trimming and J lost 8 bases, with 16 bases between them. Per germline, CDR1 LGHNA and CDR2 YSLEER. As DNA, the CDR3 is TGCGCCAGCAGCCAGAGTGGGGGGGTTCACGGCTACACCTTC. Protein: CASSQSGGVHGYTF.